A single T cell receptor (beta chain) is shown here with its context. Measured with immunoSEQ multiplex PCR; TCRdb has only the in-frame clones, and not every one. The sample lists approximately 77,000 clones, about 89% occurring once. This sample is drawn from a study of OX40 agonist ivuxolimab in advanced cancers. Germline loops: CDR1 SGDLS, CDR2 YYNGEE. V was cut by 4 bases and J by 7 bases, with 17 bases left in between. The CDR3 sequence is 15 residues long. This chain connects TRBV9 to TRBJ2-2, with a possible D match to TRBD1 (5 bases). This receptor was obtained from an adult with an advanced solid tumor such as melanoma, head and neck, liver or kidney cancer. Sequenced material: CD4+ or CD8+ T cells sorted from blood, taken in a trial of the OX40 agonist ivuxolimab. CDR3 sequence (DNA): TGTGCCAGCAGCCCTGCCCAGGGCGCAAACGGGGAGCTGTTTTTT. It specifies CASSPAQGANGELFF.